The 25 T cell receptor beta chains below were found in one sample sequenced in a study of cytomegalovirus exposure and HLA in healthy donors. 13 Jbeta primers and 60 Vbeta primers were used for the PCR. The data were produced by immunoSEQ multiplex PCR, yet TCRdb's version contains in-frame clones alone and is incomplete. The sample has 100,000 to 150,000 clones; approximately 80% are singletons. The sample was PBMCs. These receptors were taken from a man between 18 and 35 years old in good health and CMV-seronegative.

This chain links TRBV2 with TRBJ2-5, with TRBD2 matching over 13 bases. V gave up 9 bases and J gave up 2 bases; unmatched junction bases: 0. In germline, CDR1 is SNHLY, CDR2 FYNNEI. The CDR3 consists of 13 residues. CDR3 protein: CARGLAGQETQYF. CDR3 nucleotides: TGTGCCAGGGGACTAGCGGGGCAAGAGACCCAGTACTTC.

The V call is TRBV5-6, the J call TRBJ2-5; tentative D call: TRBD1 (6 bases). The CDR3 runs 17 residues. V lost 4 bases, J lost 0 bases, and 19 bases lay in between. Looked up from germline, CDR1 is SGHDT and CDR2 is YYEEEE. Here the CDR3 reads CASSQQGDTYHQETQYF. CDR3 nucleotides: TGTGCCAGCAGCCAACAGGGCGACACCTACCACCAAGAGACCCAGTACTTC.

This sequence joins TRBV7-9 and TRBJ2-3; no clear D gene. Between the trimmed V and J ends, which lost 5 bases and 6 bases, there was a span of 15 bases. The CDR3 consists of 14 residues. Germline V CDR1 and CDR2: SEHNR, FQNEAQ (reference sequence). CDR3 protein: CASSPRVARDTQYF. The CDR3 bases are TGTGCCAGCAGCCCCCGGGTAGCCCGGGATACGCAGTATTTT.

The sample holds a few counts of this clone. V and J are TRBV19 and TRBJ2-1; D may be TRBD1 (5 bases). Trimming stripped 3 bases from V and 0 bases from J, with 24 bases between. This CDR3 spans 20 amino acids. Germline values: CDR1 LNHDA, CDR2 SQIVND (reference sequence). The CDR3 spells CASSMGQGRGSRTSYNEQFF. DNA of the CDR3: TGTGCCAGTAGTATGGGGCAGGGTCGTGGCTCAAGAACCTCCTACAATGAGCAGTTCTTC.

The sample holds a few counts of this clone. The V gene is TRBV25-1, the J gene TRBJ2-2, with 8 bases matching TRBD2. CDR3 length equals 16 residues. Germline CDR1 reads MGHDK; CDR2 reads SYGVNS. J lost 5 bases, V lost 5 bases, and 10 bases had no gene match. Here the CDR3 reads CASSLNGGGGTGELFF. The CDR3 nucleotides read TGTGCCAGCAGTCTGAATGGTGGCGGGGGGACCGGGGAGCTGTTTTTT.

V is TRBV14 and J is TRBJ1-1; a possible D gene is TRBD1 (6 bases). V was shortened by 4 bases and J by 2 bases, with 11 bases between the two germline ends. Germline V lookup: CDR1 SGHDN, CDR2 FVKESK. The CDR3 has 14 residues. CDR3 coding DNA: TGTGCCAGCAGCCTTCCGACAGGTAACACTGAAGCTTTCTTT. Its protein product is CASSLPTGNTEAFF.

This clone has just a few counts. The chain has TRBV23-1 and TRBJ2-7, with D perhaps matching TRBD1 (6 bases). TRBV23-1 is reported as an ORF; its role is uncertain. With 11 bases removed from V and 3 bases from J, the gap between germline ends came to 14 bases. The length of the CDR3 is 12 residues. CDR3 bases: TGCGCCCCTCCCGGACAGAACTACGAGCAGTACTTC. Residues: CAPPGQNYEQYF.

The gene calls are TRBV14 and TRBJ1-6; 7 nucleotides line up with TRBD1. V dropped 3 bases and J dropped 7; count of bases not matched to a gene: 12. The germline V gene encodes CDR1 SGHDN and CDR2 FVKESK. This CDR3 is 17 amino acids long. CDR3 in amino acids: CASSHQLTGTDNSPLHF. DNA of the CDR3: TGTGCCAGCAGCCATCAGTTAACCGGGACAGACAATTCACCCCTCCACTTT. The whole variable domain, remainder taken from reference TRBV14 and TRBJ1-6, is EAGVTQFPSHSVIEKGQTVTLRCDPISGHDNLYWYRRVMGKEIKFLLHFVKESKQDESGMPNNRFLAERTGGTYSTLKVQPAELEDSGVYFCASSHQLTGTDNSPLHFGNGTRLTVT.

The CDR3 loop reads CASSQGQGNTEAFF. CDR3 DNA: TGTGCCAGCAGCCAGGGACAGGGGAACACTGAAGCTTTCTTT. This chain joins TRBV11-2 and TRBJ1-1, with 9 bases lining up with TRBD1. This CDR3 region has 14 residues. Germline V lookup: CDR1 SGHAT, CDR2 FQNNGV. Unmatched junction bases numbered 2, after V lost 5 bases and J lost 1 base.

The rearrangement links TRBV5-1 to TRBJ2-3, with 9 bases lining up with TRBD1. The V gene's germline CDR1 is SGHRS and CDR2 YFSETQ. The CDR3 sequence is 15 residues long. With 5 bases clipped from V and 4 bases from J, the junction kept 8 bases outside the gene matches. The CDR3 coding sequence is TGCGCCAGCAGTCCCGGGACAGGGAGCGCAGATACGCAGTATTTT. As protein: CASSPGTGSADTQYF.

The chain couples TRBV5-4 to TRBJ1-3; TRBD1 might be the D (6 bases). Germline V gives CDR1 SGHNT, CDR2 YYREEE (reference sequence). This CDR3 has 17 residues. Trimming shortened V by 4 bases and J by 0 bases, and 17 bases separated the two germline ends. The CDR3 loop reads CASSRNQGPSSGNTIYF. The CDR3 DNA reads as TGTGCCAGCAGCCGTAACCAGGGGCCCAGCTCTGGAAACACCATATATTTT. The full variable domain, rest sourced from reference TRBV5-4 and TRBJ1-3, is ETGVTQSPTHLIKTRGQQVTLRCSSQSGHNTVSWYQQALGQGPQFIFQYYREEENGRGNFPPRFSGLQFPNYSSELNVNALELDDSALYLCASSRNQGPSSGNTIYFGEGSWLTVV.

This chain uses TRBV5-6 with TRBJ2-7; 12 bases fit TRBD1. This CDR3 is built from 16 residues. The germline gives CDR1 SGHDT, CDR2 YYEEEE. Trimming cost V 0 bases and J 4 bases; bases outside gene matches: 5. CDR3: CASSLVPGQGAYEQYF. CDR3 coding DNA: TGTGCCAGCAGCTTGGTCCCGGGACAGGGGGCTTACGAGCAGTACTTC.

The CDR3 protein is CASSNGRPGGAFF. CDR3 in DNA: TGTGCCAGCTCCAACGGACGCCCGGGGGGAGCTTTCTTT. The V call is TRBV25-1, the J call TRBJ1-1, with D possibly matching TRBD1 (5 bases). The germline V gene encodes CDR1 MGHDK and CDR2 SYGVNS. The CDR3 extends over 13 amino acids. The V end was cut by 8 bases, the J end by 10 bases, with 20 bases between. Filled out from reference TRBV25-1 and TRBJ1-1, the complete variable domain reads EADIYQTPRYLVIGTGKKITLECSQTMGHDKMYWYQQDPGMELHLIHYSYGVNSTEKGDLSSESTVSRIRTEHFPLTLESARPSHTSQYLCASSNGRPGGAFFGQGTRLTVV.

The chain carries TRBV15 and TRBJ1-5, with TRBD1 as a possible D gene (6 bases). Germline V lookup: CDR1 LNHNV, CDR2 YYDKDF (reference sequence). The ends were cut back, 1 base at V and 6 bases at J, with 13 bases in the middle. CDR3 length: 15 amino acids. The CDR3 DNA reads TGTGCCACCAGCAGAGGGGCAGGGGCTAGTCAGCCCCAGCATTTT. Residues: CATSRGAGASQPQHF.

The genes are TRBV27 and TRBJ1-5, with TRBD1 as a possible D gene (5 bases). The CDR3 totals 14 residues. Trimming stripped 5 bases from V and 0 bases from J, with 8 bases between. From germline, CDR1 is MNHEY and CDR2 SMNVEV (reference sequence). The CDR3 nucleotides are TGTGCCAGCAGTGCAGGGTATAGCAATCAGCCCCAGCATTTT. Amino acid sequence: CASSAGYSNQPQHF.

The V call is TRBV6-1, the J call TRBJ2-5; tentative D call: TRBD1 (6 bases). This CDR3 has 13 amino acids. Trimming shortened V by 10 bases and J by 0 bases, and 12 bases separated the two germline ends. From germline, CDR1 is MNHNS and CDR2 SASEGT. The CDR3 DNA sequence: TGTGCCATCCACGGGACATACCAAGAGACCCAGTACTTC. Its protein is CAIHGTYQETQYF.

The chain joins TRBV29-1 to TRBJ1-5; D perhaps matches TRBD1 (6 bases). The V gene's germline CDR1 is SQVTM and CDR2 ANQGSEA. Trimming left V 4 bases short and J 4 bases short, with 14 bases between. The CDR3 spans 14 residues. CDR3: CSVVEQGPNQPQHF. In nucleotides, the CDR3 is TGCAGCGTTGTAGAACAGGGACCTAATCAGCCCCAGCATTTT.

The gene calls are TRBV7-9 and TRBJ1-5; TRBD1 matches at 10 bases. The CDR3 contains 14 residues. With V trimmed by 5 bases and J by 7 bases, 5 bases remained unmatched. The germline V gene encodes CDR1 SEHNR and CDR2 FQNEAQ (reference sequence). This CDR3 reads CASSDPGQGQPQHF. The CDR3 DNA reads TGTGCCAGCAGCGATCCGGGACAGGGGCAGCCCCAGCATTTT.

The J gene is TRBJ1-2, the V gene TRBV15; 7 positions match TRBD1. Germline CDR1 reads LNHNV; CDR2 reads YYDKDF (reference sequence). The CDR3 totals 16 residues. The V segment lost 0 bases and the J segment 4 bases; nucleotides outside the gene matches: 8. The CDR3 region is CATSRDFTGAVYGYTF. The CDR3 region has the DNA TGTGCCACCAGCAGAGATTTTACAGGGGCGGTCTATGGCTACACCTTC.

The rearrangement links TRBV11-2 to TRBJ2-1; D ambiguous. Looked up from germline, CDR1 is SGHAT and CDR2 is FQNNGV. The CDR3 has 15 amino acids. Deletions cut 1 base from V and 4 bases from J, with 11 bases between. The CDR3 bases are TGTGCCAGCAGCTTAGCCCCCACAGAGTACAATGAGCAGTTCTTC. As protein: CASSLAPTEYNEQFF.

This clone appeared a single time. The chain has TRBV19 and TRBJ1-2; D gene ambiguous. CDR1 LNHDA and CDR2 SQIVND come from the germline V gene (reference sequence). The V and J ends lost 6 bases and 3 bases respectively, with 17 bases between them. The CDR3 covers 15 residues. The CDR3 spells CASSFEEGRDYGYTF. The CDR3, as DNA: TGTGCCAGTAGCTTCGAGGAGGGTAGGGACTATGGCTACACCTTC.

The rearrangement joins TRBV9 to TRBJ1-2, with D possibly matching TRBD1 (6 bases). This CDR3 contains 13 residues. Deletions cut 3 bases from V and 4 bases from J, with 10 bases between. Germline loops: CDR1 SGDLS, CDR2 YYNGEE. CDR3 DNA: TGTGCCAGCAGCGAGTCCAGGGGCTATGGCTACACCTTC. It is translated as CASSESRGYGYTF.

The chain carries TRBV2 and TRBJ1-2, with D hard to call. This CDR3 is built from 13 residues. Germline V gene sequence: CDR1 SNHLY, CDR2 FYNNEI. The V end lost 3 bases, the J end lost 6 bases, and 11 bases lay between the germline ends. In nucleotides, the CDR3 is TGTGCCAGCAGTGATCAAGGGAGAGATGGCTACACCTTC. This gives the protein CASSDQGRDGYTF.

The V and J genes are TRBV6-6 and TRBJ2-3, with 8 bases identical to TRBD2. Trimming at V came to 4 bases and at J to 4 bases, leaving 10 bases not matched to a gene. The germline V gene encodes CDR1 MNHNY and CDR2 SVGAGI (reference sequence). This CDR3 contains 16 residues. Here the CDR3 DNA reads TGTGCCAGCAGTTTTGTCCAGCGGGGGTTGTCAGATACGCAGTATTTT. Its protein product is CASSFVQRGLSDTQYF.

This CDR3 reads CASSLAGGPETQYF. The DNA of the CDR3 is TGTGCCAGCAGCTTAGCGGGGGGGCCTGAGACCCAGTACTTC. This chain joins TRBV7-9 and TRBJ2-5; tentatively, D is TRBD2 (7 bases). Trimming shortened V by 0 bases and J by 5 bases, and 10 bases separated the two germline ends. CDR3 length: 14 residues. The germline CDR1 and CDR2 sequences are SEHNR and FQNEAQ (reference sequence). The full variable domain, with the rest looked up from reference TRBV7-9 and TRBJ2-5, is DTGVSQNPRHKITKRGQNVTFRCDPISEHNRLYWYRQTLGQGPEFLTYFQNEAQLEKSRLLSDRFSAERPKGSFSTLEIQRTEQGDSAMYLCASSLAGGPETQYFGPGTRLLVL.